This TCR beta chain was sequenced during a study of T-cell reconstitution after alpha-beta-depleted transplantation in children. Study results and limitations: Recipient T cells and thymic progenitors that survived gave rise to the high TCRbeta diversity observed at day 60 in some patients. T-cell numbers and diversity, one year after transplant, stemmed largely from T cells that were newly produced. Alpha-beta T cells present about two months after transplant were reported to originate from several hundred expanded graft clones.

V dropped 3 bases and J dropped 2 bases, with 11 bases sitting between them. CDR1 and CDR2 from the germline V gene are DFQATT and SNEGSKA (reference sequence). The CDR3 is 15 amino acids. Library preparation (for TCRbeta) was performed with unique molecular identifiers. TCRdb re-analysed the PCR reads in MiXCR, keeping a single row per CDR3 protein. The data show about 200,000 distinct CDR3 sequences, under 8.5% seen once. This clonotype appeared many times. Antigen: not known. The source was PBMCs, collected before TCRalphabeta/CD19-depleted stem cell transplant. The genes are TRBV20-1 and TRBJ2-6; D may correspond to TRBD1 or TRBD2 (5 bases each). The sequence was obtained from a boy aged 2-15 years with acute lymphoblastic leukemia, due to receive a stem cell transplant. The CDR3 sequence is CSASSGPPGANVLTF. The CDR3, as DNA: TGCAGTGCTAGTTCGGGACCCCCTGGGGCCAACGTCCTGACTTTC.